These 17 T cell receptor beta chains share one sample of origin, sequenced in a study of cytomegalovirus exposure and HLA in healthy donors. The PCR was carried out with 60 Vbeta primers and 13 Jbeta primers. Here immunoSEQ multiplex PCR was the method, and the copy in TCRdb shows in-frame clones only, minus some. The sample has about 75,000 clones, roughly 88% seen once. The sequenced sample was PBMCs. The receptors shown here come from a man aged 65 to 79 in good health and CMV-seropositive.

The J gene is TRBJ2-4, the V gene TRBV28, with 8 bases that match TRBD2. Unmatched junction bases numbered 10, after V lost 5 bases and J lost 4 bases. The CDR3 extends over 16 amino acids. Germline V gives CDR1 MDHEN, CDR2 SYDVKM. The CDR3 protein is CASSLGLADGKNIQYF. The CDR3 bases are TGTGCCAGCAGTCTTGGACTAGCCGACGGGAAAAACATTCAGTACTTC. The full variable domain, with the rest looked up from reference TRBV28 and TRBJ2-4, is DVKVTQSSRYLVKRTGEKVFLECVQDMDHENMFWYRQDPGLGLRLIYFSYDVKMKEKGDIPEGYSVSREKKERFSLILESASTNQTSMYLCASSLGLADGKNIQYFGAGTRLSVL.

The chain links TRBV4-1 to TRBJ2-5; D might be TRBD2 (6 bases). From germline, CDR1 is MGHRA and CDR2 YSYEKL. This CDR3 has 13 amino acids. Trimming stripped 4 bases from V and 4 bases from J, with 10 bases between. The CDR3 DNA sequence: TGCGCCAGCAGCCTTATCGGGGGAGAGACCCAGTACTTC. Translating it yields CASSLIGGETQYF.

The gene calls are TRBV5-1 and TRBJ2-7; tentative D call: TRBD2 (6 bases). The V gene lost 4 bases and the J gene lost 0 bases, with 17 bases spanning the gap. The CDR3 has 16 residues. The germline V gene has CDR1 SGHRS and CDR2 YFSETQ. The CDR3, as DNA: TGCGCCAGCAGCCGGACCTCTAGCGCGAGCTCCTACGAGCAGTACTTC. It translates to CASSRTSSASSYEQYF.

This clone was seen at least ten times. Additional DNA sequences in this sample encode the identical CDR3. The chain employs TRBV19 and TRBJ2-1; 15 bases fit TRBD2. The CDR3 length is 15 residues. Germline lookup yields CDR1 LNHDA and CDR2 SQIVND (reference sequence). V lost 6 bases and J lost 9; bases outside the gene matches: 6. The CDR3 loop reads CASSRGLAGGSEQFF. CDR3 coding DNA: TGTGCCAGTAGCCGGGGACTAGCGGGAGGTAGTGAGCAGTTCTTC.

The V call is TRBV13, the J call TRBJ2-7, with D perhaps TRBD1 (6 bases). Germline loops: CDR1 PRHDT, CDR2 FYEKMQ (reference sequence). Trimming pared 0 bases from V and 0 bases from J, leaving 9 bases between. The CDR3 is made up of 15 amino acids. The CDR3 loop reads CASSLGQGSSYEQYF. CDR3 nucleotides: TGTGCCAGCAGCTTAGGTCAGGGGAGCTCCTACGAGCAGTACTTC.

The chain is built from TRBV6-1 and TRBJ2-7; 7 nucleotides agree with TRBD2. Germline lookup yields CDR1 MNHNS and CDR2 SASEGT. Trimming removed 1 base from V and 6 bases from J; junction bases left unmatched: 6. The CDR3 extends over 14 amino acids. CDR3 in amino acids: CASSEGGGVSEQYF. DNA of the CDR3: TGTGCCAGCAGTGAAGGGGGGGGAGTCTCCGAGCAGTACTTC.

V is TRBV20-1 and J is TRBJ1-1, with TRBD1 matching 9 bases. The germline V gene has CDR1 DFQATT and CDR2 SNEGSKA (reference sequence). The CDR3 sequence is 11 residues long. Trimming removed 5 bases from V and 12 bases from J; junction bases left unmatched: 7. This CDR3 reads CSAHTTGGTFF. CDR3 nucleotide sequence: TGCAGTGCTCATACGACAGGGGGGACTTTCTTT.

This clone was detected once. CDR3 in amino acids: CASSTWGQINEQFF. Here the CDR3 DNA reads TGTGCCAGTAGCACTTGGGGGCAGATCAATGAGCAGTTCTTC. The chain uses TRBV19 and TRBJ2-1; TRBD1 might be the D (6 bases). CDR1 is LNHDA and CDR2 is SQIVND in the germline V gene (reference sequence). The V and J ends lost 6 bases and 6 bases respectively, with 15 bases between them. This CDR3 spans 14 amino acids.

The chain couples TRBV7-2 to TRBJ2-5; TRBD1 is a possible D gene (5 bases). Per the germline V gene, CDR1 is SGHTA and CDR2 is FQGNSA. The CDR3 runs to 14 residues. Trimming took off 3 bases at V and 0 bases at J, with 8 bases between the two ends. CDR3: CASSLGPYQETQYF. In DNA, the CDR3 is TGTGCCAGCAGCTTGGGGCCGTACCAAGAGACCCAGTACTTC.

This chain connects TRBV6-4 to TRBJ2-3, with unresolved D. With 5 bases removed from V and 6 bases from J, the gap between germline ends came to 15 bases. The CDR3 sequence is 14 residues long. Per the germline V gene, CDR1 is MRHNA and CDR2 is SNTAGT. The CDR3 DNA follows: TGTGCCAGCAGTAGTGAGCGTTCAACGGATACGCAGTATTTT. It specifies CASSSERSTDTQYF.

The V gene is TRBV7-8, the J gene TRBJ2-7, with TRBD1 matching over 7 bases. CDR3 length: 14 residues. Germline CDR1 and CDR2: SGHVS and FQNEAQ. With V trimmed by 4 bases and J by 2 bases, 5 bases remained unmatched. The CDR3 DNA reads as TGTGCCAGCAGCTCTACCCAGGGGGCCTACGAGCAGTACTTC. It translates to CASSSTQGAYEQYF.

The rearrangement uses TRBV7-2 and TRBJ1-1; D is possibly TRBD1 (5 bases). Germline CDR1 reads SGHTA; CDR2 reads FQGNSA. Trimming cost V 5 bases and J 1 base, with 11 bases left between them. CDR3 size: 14 residues. The CDR3: CASSQLGQNTEAFF. The CDR3 DNA reads as TGTGCCAGCAGCCAACTTGGACAGAACACTGAAGCTTTCTTT.

This chain connects TRBV6-6 to TRBJ2-5; possible D gene TRBD2, 5 bases. V was clipped by 5 bases and J by 2 bases, with 15 bases between them. The CDR3 consists of 15 residues. Germline CDR1 is MNHNY and CDR2 is SVGAGI (reference sequence). In DNA, the CDR3 is TGTGCCAGCAGTGCAACCCGGACTCCACAAGAGACCCAGTACTTC. As protein: CASSATRTPQETQYF.

The rearrangement joins TRBV28 to TRBJ2-1, with 9 nucleotides matching TRBD2. After removal of 6 bases from V and 3 bases from J, the junction contained 6 bases not matched to a gene. Germline V CDR1 and CDR2: MDHEN, SYDVKM. The CDR3 sequence is 15 residues long. CDR3 region: CASRIAGEDYNEQFF. CDR3 coding DNA: TGTGCCAGCAGGATAGCGGGAGAGGACTACAATGAGCAGTTCTTC.

The chain links TRBV7-9 to TRBJ2-7; 9 bases are shared with TRBD1. With 3 bases clipped from V and 1 base from J, the junction kept 7 bases outside the gene matches. The CDR3 runs 16 residues. The germline V gene has CDR1 SEHNR and CDR2 FQNEAQ (reference sequence). CDR3 residues: CASSLYGTGKSYEQYF. CDR3 bases: TGTGCCAGCAGCTTGTACGGGACAGGGAAATCCTACGAGCAGTACTTC.

The chain uses TRBV7-2 and TRBJ1-2; the D gene is possibly TRBD1 (6 bases). This CDR3 spans 13 amino acids. Germline V lookup: CDR1 SGHTA, CDR2 FQGNSA. Trimming removed 4 bases from V and 8 bases from J, with 14 bases in between. The CDR3 nucleotides are TGTGCCAGCAGCTCGTCTGAGGGGGGGGGCTACACCTTC. Translated, it gives CASSSSEGGGYTF.

The chain carries TRBV5-4 and TRBJ2-5; 9 bases are a match to TRBD1. Trimming cost V 6 bases and J 2 bases; bases outside gene matches: 11. The CDR3 is 16 amino acids. The V gene's germline CDR1 is SGHNT and CDR2 YYREEE (reference sequence). The CDR3 is CASTPGTGTGQETQYF. The CDR3 nucleotides read TGTGCCAGCACCCCTGGGACCGGGACAGGGCAAGAGACCCAGTACTTC.